The T cell receptor (beta chain) described here comes from a study of vaccination and CD4 T cells after COVID-19. Study background: The post-COVID samples were taken a median around 100 days after diagnosis, anywhere from 35 to 161.

By sample fraction, this clonotype is medium-sized. The antigen is not known. Cultured CD4+ T cell DNA was sequenced using the Oncomine TCR Beta short-read assay. TCRdb fed the PCR reads into MiXCR, producing one record per CDR3 protein. The profile shows more than 15,000 distinct CDR3 sequences, about 44% of them singletons. There are 17 residues in the CDR3. V lost 1 base, J lost 4 bases, and 17 bases lay in between. Germline-derived CDR1 and CDR2 are SGHVS and FQNEAQ. As for treatment: roughly 11-day PBMC culture with coronavirus spike peptide pools or control peptides (ViraFEST assay). The sample was CD4+ T cells from blood, cultured in vitro, taken before SARS-CoV-2 vaccination. The V and J genes are TRBV7-8 and TRBJ1-5; maybe TRBD1 (6 bases). The clonotype comes from a human donor who had recovered from COVID-19. CDR3 in amino acids: CASSLEGQQGINQPQHF. The CDR3, as DNA: TGTGCCAGCAGCTTAGAAGGTCAACAGGGTATAAATCAGCCCCAGCATTTT.